This T cell receptor (beta chain) was found in a study of somatic mutations in cytotoxic T cells in rheumatoid arthritis. On this clone itself: Its antigen is not known.

Study-wide findings and caveats: Rising age went with increasing CD8+ clonality in rheumatoid arthritis patients; healthy controls showed no such increase. Among rheumatoid arthritis patients and age-matched healthy controls, CD8+ T-cell clonality was not significantly different. Patients with a largest CD8+ clone exceeding 20% of CD8+ cells numbered about an eighth of the roughly 60.

Flow cytometry was used to check the purity of CD4+ and CD8+ cells, which had been isolated by positive magnetic bead selection. Clones were read by immunoSEQ multiplex PCR, and TCRdb kept only the in-frame ones, dropping some. The sample has about 10,000 clones, 75% to 90% seen once; the top ten hold 0.85% to 1.4%. The receptor was isolated from a woman aged 18-29 years with rheumatoid arthritis. The sequenced sample was CD4+ T cells sorted from blood.

The CDR3 DNA is TGTGCCTCCAAACGGGAAACAGGGGCGGAATATGGCTACACCTTC. Encoded protein: CASKRETGAEYGYTF. The V call is TRBV10-3, the J call TRBJ1-2, with 7 bases identical to TRBD1. CDR3 length: 15 residues. The junction had 17 bases not matched to a gene; V was cut back by 11 bases and J by 5 bases. Germline values: CDR1 ENHRY, CDR2 SYGVKD.